The 25 T cell receptor beta chains listed next were all sequenced from one sample in a study of blood T cell repertoires in COVID-19. Using immunoSEQ multiplex PCR, the repertoire was profiled, and TCRdb retains in-frame clones only, with some absent. The sample shows about 310,000 clones, around 87% of them seen only once. Source material: peripheral blood. The receptors were gathered from a young man with active or convalescent COVID-19.

On this clone: Additional DNA sequences in this sample encode the identical CDR3. The J gene is TRBJ2-1, the V gene TRBV29-1, with D maybe TRBD2 (6 bases). CDR3 length equals 12 residues. The V end was cut by 1 base, the J end by 7 bases, with 8 bases between. The germline gives CDR1 SQVTM, CDR2 ANQGSEA. CDR3 region: CSVEVGGNEQFF. As DNA, the CDR3 is TGCAGCGTTGAAGTCGGAGGGAATGAGCAGTTCTTC.

This clone appeared many times. J is TRBJ2-7 and V is TRBV7-9; D is perhaps TRBD1 (6 bases). This CDR3 region has 13 residues. V shed 5 bases and J shed 2 bases, with 10 bases lying between them. Germline lookup yields CDR1 SEHNR and CDR2 FQNEAQ (reference sequence). The CDR3 DNA reads TGTGCCAGCAGCCGTCGGGACACCTACGAGCAGTACTTC. Encoded protein: CASSRRDTYEQYF.

This chain links TRBV29-1 with TRBJ1-2; 8 bases are shared with TRBD1. From germline, CDR1 is SQVTM and CDR2 ANQGSEA. The CDR3 runs to 13 residues. J lost 5 bases, V lost 5 bases, and 7 bases had no gene match. CDR3 DNA sequence: TGCAGCGTTTTGGTGGACAGGGATTATGGCTACACCTTC. This gives the protein CSVLVDRDYGYTF.

The table lists this clone with a few counts. V usage is TRBV18 and J usage is TRBJ1-2, with TRBD1 as a possible D gene (6 bases). The V gene lost 8 bases and the J gene lost 2 bases, with 15 bases spanning the gap. In germline, CDR1 is KGHSH, CDR2 LQKENI. The CDR3 contains 14 residues. CDR3 coding DNA: TGTGCCAGCCACCGACAGGCTATAAACTATGGCTACACCTTC. This encodes CASHRQAINYGYTF. Complete variable domain (other parts from reference TRBV18 and TRBJ1-2): NAGVMQNPRHLVRRRGQEARLRCSPMKGHSHVYWYRQLPEEGLKFMVYLQKENIIDESGMPKERFSAEFPKEGPSILRIQQVVRGDSAAYFCASHRQAINYGYTFGSGTRLTVV.

The chain joins TRBV7-9 to TRBJ2-1; TRBD1 might be the D (5 bases). Trimming pared 5 bases from V and 5 bases from J, leaving 13 bases between. The CDR3 spans 14 residues. Per germline, CDR1 SEHNR and CDR2 FQNEAQ (reference sequence). CDR3 region: CASSTTRQNNEQFF. As DNA, the CDR3 is TGTGCCAGCAGCACAACAAGACAGAACAATGAGCAGTTCTTC.

This clone was observed once. This chain links TRBV6-6 with TRBJ1-5; perhaps TRBD1 as D (5 bases). The V end was cut by 4 bases, the J end by 0 bases, with 10 bases between. Germline CDR1 MNHNY, CDR2 SVGAGI (reference sequence). The CDR3 runs 15 residues. CDR3 sequence reads: CASSSQQDSNQPQHF. The CDR3 bases are TGTGCCAGCAGTTCGCAACAGGATAGCAATCAGCCCCAGCATTTT.

The CDR3 DNA follows: TGTGCCAGCAGCTTTTTGGTGACGGGAAGCAATTCACCCCTCCACTTT. This translates into CASSFLVTGSNSPLHF. This sequence joins TRBV7-8 and TRBJ1-6; unclear D gene. The V and J ends lost 3 bases and 7 bases respectively, with 16 bases between them. Germline V gene sequence: CDR1 SGHVS, CDR2 FQNEAQ. The CDR3 loop spans 16 amino acids.

CDR3 DNA sequence: TGTGCCAGCAGCTTCAGGGGCTTTAACACCGGGGAGCTGTTTTTT. This translates into CASSFRGFNTGELFF. J is TRBJ2-2 and V is TRBV11-2, with D maybe TRBD1 (6 bases). V shed 3 bases and J shed 2 bases, with 10 bases lying between them. Germline lookup yields CDR1 SGHAT and CDR2 FQNNGV. This CDR3 comprises 15 residues.

The chain employs TRBV28 and TRBJ1-6; 7 bases are a match to TRBD1. Germline lookup yields CDR1 MDHEN and CDR2 SYDVKM. This CDR3 comprises 16 residues. The V segment lost 6 bases and the J segment 6 bases; nucleotides outside the gene matches: 11. The CDR3 region has the DNA TGTGCCAGCAGGTCAACAGGGGAAGGAGGTAATTCACCCCTCCACTTT. It specifies CASRSTGEGGNSPLHF. Full variable domain (outside the CDR3, taken from reference TRBV28 and TRBJ1-6): DVKVTQSSRYLVKRTGEKVFLECVQDMDHENMFWYRQDPGLGLRLIYFSYDVKMKEKGDIPEGYSVSREKKERFSLILESASTNQTSMYLCASRSTGEGGNSPLHFGNGTRLTVT.

The chain couples TRBV25-1 to TRBJ1-2; no definite D call. Germline-derived CDR1 and CDR2 are MGHDK and SYGVNS. With 6 bases removed from V and 3 bases from J, the gap between germline ends came to 14 bases. The CDR3 consists of 14 residues. The CDR3: CASRGASSHYGYTF. CDR3 bases: TGTGCCAGCAGGGGCGCATCCTCTCACTATGGCTACACCTTC.

The chain combines TRBV5-4 with TRBJ2-5; 9 bases align to TRBD1. CDR1 and CDR2 (germline): SGHNT, YYREEE (reference sequence). J was trimmed by 5 bases and V by 3 bases; bases with no gene match: 8. The CDR3 extends over 15 amino acids. The CDR3 loop is CASSSQQGAGETQYF. The CDR3 coding sequence is TGTGCCAGCAGCTCCCAACAGGGGGCCGGGGAGACCCAGTACTTC.

J is TRBJ1-1 and V is TRBV18; D not resolved. This CDR3 spans 13 amino acids. Germline loops: CDR1 KGHSH, CDR2 LQKENI. V lost 4 bases, J lost 2 bases, and 8 bases lay in between. DNA for the CDR3: TGTGCCAGCTCACGCCCACTCAACACTGAAGCTTTCTTT. This gives the protein CASSRPLNTEAFF. The entire variable domain, with the rest obtained from reference TRBV18 and TRBJ1-1, is as follows: NAGVMQNPRHLVRRRGQEARLRCSPMKGHSHVYWYRQLPEEGLKFMVYLQKENIIDESGMPKERFSAEFPKEGPSILRIQQVVRGDSAAYFCASSRPLNTEAFFGQGTRLTVV.

The rearrangement links TRBV9 to TRBJ1-6; D is undetermined. The germline V and J ends were trimmed by 3 bases and 5 bases, with 12 bases remaining between them. The CDR3 covers 15 residues. Germline V CDR1 and CDR2: SGDLS, YYNGEE. This chain's CDR3 is CASSGSVSNNSPLHF. Written as DNA, the CDR3 is TGTGCCAGCAGCGGCAGCGTCAGTAATAATTCACCCCTCCACTTT. Variable domain in full (rest from reference TRBV9 and TRBJ1-6): DSGVTQTPKHLITATGQRVTLRCSPRSGDLSVYWYQQSLDQGLQFLIQYYNGEERAKGNILERFSAQQFPDLHSELNLSSLELGDSALYFCASSGSVSNNSPLHFGNGTRLTVT.

The chain couples TRBV5-4 to TRBJ2-1; D may be TRBD1 (5 bases). V was trimmed by 4 bases and J by 2 bases, leaving 13 bases between them. Germline CDR1 is SGHNT and CDR2 is YYREEE (reference sequence). This CDR3 spans 15 amino acids. The CDR3 DNA follows: TGTGCCAGCAGCCAAGGGGCAGAGACCTACAATGAGCAGTTCTTC. Residues: CASSQGAETYNEQFF.

This chain links TRBV7-2 with TRBJ2-1; no clear D gene. The germline V gene has CDR1 SGHTA and CDR2 FQGNSA. The CDR3 sequence is 14 residues long. V lost 5 bases and J lost 4, with 12 bases in between. This chain's CDR3 is CASSHRGAYNEQFF. The CDR3 nucleotides read TGTGCCAGCAGCCACCGTGGAGCTTACAATGAGCAGTTCTTC.

This clone was recorded once. The chain carries TRBV9 and TRBJ2-3; 8 bases match TRBD2. This CDR3 has 16 amino acids. V lost 0 bases to trimming and J lost 3 bases; unmatched junction nucleotides: 6. Germline CDR1 is SGDLS and CDR2 is YYNGEE. CDR3: CASSVAGVAGTDTQYF. The CDR3 coding sequence is TGTGCCAGCAGCGTAGCTGGGGTAGCGGGAACAGATACGCAGTATTTT.

The V gene is TRBV27, the J gene TRBJ2-1; TRBD2 might be the D (6 bases). The V and J ends lost 3 bases and 5 bases respectively, with 11 bases between them. This CDR3 comprises 14 residues. CDR1 is MNHEY and CDR2 is SMNVEV in the germline V gene (reference sequence). The CDR3 DNA reads TGTGCCAGCAGTTTTTGGAGGAGGGACAATGAGCAGTTCTTC. Protein sequence: CASSFWRRDNEQFF.

This rearrangement joins TRBV9 to TRBJ2-1; the match to TRBD1 covers 9 bases. The germline V gene has CDR1 SGDLS and CDR2 YYNGEE. CDR3 size: 18 residues. V lost 1 base and J lost 8; bases outside the gene matches: 16. CDR3 region: CASSVRDLGQGYRDEQFF. The CDR3 nucleotides are TGTGCCAGCAGCGTACGGGACCTCGGACAGGGGTATCGGGATGAGCAGTTCTTC.

This clone was seen once. The genes are TRBV4-1 and TRBJ2-1; 11 bases fit TRBD2. V gave up 3 bases and J gave up 2 bases; unmatched junction bases: 0. Germline lookup yields CDR1 MGHRA and CDR2 YSYEKL. The length of the CDR3 is 15 residues. This chain's CDR3 is CASSQTSGAYNEQFF. The CDR3 coding sequence is TGCGCCAGCAGCCAGACTAGCGGGGCCTACAATGAGCAGTTCTTC.

The chain employs TRBV2 and TRBJ2-1; weak D call: TRBD2 (5 bases). Germline V gene sequence: CDR1 SNHLY, CDR2 FYNNEI. The V end lost 6 bases, the J end lost 8 bases, and 14 bases lay between the germline ends. The CDR3 has 13 residues. The CDR3 spells CASRRLPSDEQFF. The CDR3 coding sequence is TGTGCCAGCAGGAGACTACCGTCAGATGAGCAGTTCTTC.

As for this clone: Other DNA sequences in this specimen translate into the identical CDR3. The chain joins TRBV27 to TRBJ1-1; no clear D. The CDR3 has 13 residues. Germline V CDR1 and CDR2: MNHEY, SMNVEV (reference sequence). The V gene lost 3 bases and the J gene lost 1 base, with 6 bases spanning the gap. CDR3 DNA: TGTGCCAGCAGTTTCGGAGGGAACACTGAAGCTTTCTTT. Its translation is CASSFGGNTEAFF.

The chain employs TRBV7-3 and TRBJ2-1; no definite D call. In germline, CDR1 is SGHTA, CDR2 FQGTGA. The length of the CDR3 is 16 residues. V was cut by 1 base and J by 4 bases, with 14 bases left in between. As DNA, the CDR3 is TGTGCCAGCAGCTTAATACCCGCGGCAGAGTACAATGAGCAGTTCTTC. It encodes CASSLIPAAEYNEQFF.

The chain couples TRBV11-2 to TRBJ2-5, with a tentative D call TRBD2 (6 bases). The CDR3 totals 15 residues. Trimming cost V 2 bases and J 1 base, with 11 bases left between them. Looked up from germline, CDR1 is SGHAT and CDR2 is FQNNGV. The CDR3 loop reads CASSLRPGLQETQYF. The CDR3 DNA follows: TGTGCCAGCAGCTTAAGGCCGGGACTCCAAGAGACCCAGTACTTC.

This clone occurred once. V and J are TRBV6-5 and TRBJ1-3; possible D gene TRBD1, 6 bases. In germline, CDR1 is MNHEY, CDR2 SVGAGI. This CDR3 contains 15 residues. With 6 bases removed from V and 0 bases from J, the gap between germline ends came to 12 bases. In nucleotides, the CDR3 is TGTGCCAGCAGACCCACAGGGCTCTCTGGAAACACCATATATTTT. It yields the protein CASRPTGLSGNTIYF.

Note on this clone: This CDR3 is missing its conserved last phenylalanine or tryptophan, likely due to a read error. The DNA is left out, because the CDR3 cannot be placed on it with certainty; the CDR3 is given as TCRdb lists it. The chain has TRBV6-5 and TRBJ2-7; the D call TRBD2 from the table was never checked on the DNA. The CDR3 is 12 residues long, ends included. The germline CDR1 and CDR2 sequences are MNHEY and SVGAGI. The CDR3 sequence is CASSPSGGDGRI.